Below, 21 T cell receptor beta chains from the same sample are listed, as sequenced in a study of blood T cell repertoires in COVID-19. The method was immunoSEQ multiplex PCR; TCRdb's version includes in-frame clones alone and lacks a portion of them. The sample includes 100,000 or so clones, 80% to 90% of them seen just once. The specimen sequenced was PBMCs or T cells enriched from blood (not recorded which). The receptors originated from a woman in her 50s who had recovered from COVID-19.

The chain combines TRBV18 with TRBJ2-7; D possibly corresponds to TRBD2 (5 bases). Trimming pared 1 base from V and 3 bases from J, leaving 13 bases between. Germline assignment: CDR1 KGHSH and CDR2 LQKENI. The length of the CDR3 is 15 residues. CDR3 DNA sequence: TGTGCCAGCTCACCACTTGCTCACGGAGGCTACGAGCAGTACTTC. Residues: CASSPLAHGGYEQYF.

This CDR3 reads CASSQDVPSASGSTDTQYF. CDR3 nucleotide sequence: TGCGCCAGCAGCCAAGATGTCCCGTCGGCTAGCGGAAGCACAGATACGCAGTATTTT. The chain joins TRBV4-1 to TRBJ2-3, with TRBD2 matching 7 bases. The CDR3 is 19 residues long. Germline V gene lookup returns CDR1 MGHRA and CDR2 YSYEKL. V lost 0 bases, J lost 0 bases, and 12 bases stayed unmatched.

In its sample, this clone was seen a few times. The chain joins TRBV28 to TRBJ1-2; 10 nucleotides line up with TRBD1. CDR1 and CDR2 (germline): MDHEN, SYDVKM. The V and J ends lost 4 bases and 7 bases, in that order; junction bases with no gene match: 9. The CDR3 has 15 residues. This chain's CDR3 is CASSSLTGGLGGYTF. For the CDR3, the DNA is TGTGCCAGCAGTTCCTTGACAGGGGGCTTAGGTGGCTACACCTTC.

The chain employs TRBV19 and TRBJ2-7, with TRBD2 matching over 7 bases. J was trimmed by 0 bases and V by 6 bases; bases with no gene match: 8. CDR1 is LNHDA, CDR2 SQIVND, per germline (reference sequence). The CDR3 runs to 15 residues. CDR3 loop: CASSPERGNSYEQYF. CDR3 DNA: TGTGCCAGTAGCCCTGAGCGGGGAAACTCCTACGAGCAGTACTTC.

This rearrangement joins TRBV6-4 to TRBJ2-2, with 12 bases matching TRBD2. The CDR3 extends over 17 amino acids. The germline CDR1 and CDR2 sequences are MRHNA and SNTAGT. The J segment lost 0 bases and the V segment lost 6 bases, leaving 5 bases of the junction unmatched. CDR3 DNA sequence: TGTGCCAGCAGCTTACTAGCGGGAGGCTCGAACACCGGGGAGCTGTTTTTT. Its protein is CASSLLAGGSNTGELFF.

The genes are TRBV21-1 and TRBJ2-6; the table's D call, TRBD2, was not checked against the DNA. TRBV21-1 has pseudogene status. The CDR3 has 18 residues. CDR3 sequence (DNA): TGTGCCAGCGGCCCACCGGGGTCGATCGGGGCTGGGGCCAACGTCCTGACTTTC. Translated, it gives CASGPPGSIGAGANVLTF.

The chain recombines TRBV5-8 with TRBJ1-3; the D gene is possibly TRBD1 (5 bases). Germline V gene sequence: CDR1 SGHTS, CDR2 YDEGEE. The CDR3 length is 16 residues. V dropped 4 bases and J dropped 0 bases, with 14 bases sitting between them. The CDR3 nucleotides are TGTGCCAGCAGCCCGACAGTCTTAAGCTCTGGAAACACCATATATTTT. Its translation is CASSPTVLSSGNTIYF.

This clone has just one count. The V and J genes are TRBV28 and TRBJ1-3, with 11 bases fitting TRBD1. The CDR3 totals 18 residues. J gave up 6 bases and V 2 bases, and 12 bases lay outside the gene matches. CDR1 is MDHEN and CDR2 is SYDVKM in the germline V gene. The CDR3 DNA is TGTGCCAGCAGTTTAGGAACGTTTGTGGGACAGGGGGAAAACACCATATATTTT. Protein: CASSLGTFVGQGENTIYF.

The J gene is TRBJ1-5, the V gene TRBV19; a possible D gene is TRBD1 (6 bases). Germline V gene lookup returns CDR1 LNHDA and CDR2 SQIVND (reference sequence). Trimming removed 6 bases at V and 5 bases at J, with 11 bases between. The CDR3 length is 13 residues. The CDR3 region is CASSPDRYQPQHF. CDR3 coding DNA: TGTGCCAGTAGCCCCGACAGGTATCAGCCCCAGCATTTT.

V is TRBV20-1 and J is TRBJ2-7; no clear D gene. Germline CDR1 and CDR2: DFQATT and SNEGSKA (reference sequence). Deletions cut 0 bases from V and 4 bases from J, with 4 bases between. The CDR3 runs 11 residues. CDR3 DNA: TGCAGTGCTAGAGATCCGTACGAGCAGTACTTC. Protein: CSARDPYEQYF.

This rearrangement joins TRBV12-5 to TRBJ1-1, with 9 bases fitting TRBD1. From germline, CDR1 is LGHNT and CDR2 FRNRAP. This CDR3 contains 13 residues. This chain's CDR3 is CASKQGAETEAFF. The CDR3 DNA is TGTGCCAGTAAACAGGGGGCCGAGACTGAAGCTTTCTTT. The variable domain in full, with the rest retrieved from reference TRBV12-5 and TRBJ1-1, is DARVTQTPRHKVTEMGQEVTMRCQPILGHNTVFWYRQTMMQGLELLAYFRNRAPLDDSGMPKDRFSAEMPDATLATLKIQPSEPRDSAVYFCASKQGAETEAFFGQGTRLTVV.

This chain joins TRBV27 and TRBJ2-2; 7 nucleotides line up with TRBD2. CDR3 length: 18 residues. Trimming took 0 bases from V and 6 from J; bases not matched to a gene: 13. Germline CDR1 is MNHEY and CDR2 is SMNVEV (reference sequence). The CDR3 nucleotides read TGTGCCAGCAGTTTATCGAGGCCGTCGGGAGGCGGGGCCGGGGAGCTGTTTTTT. This sequence encodes CASSLSRPSGGGAGELFF.

The rearrangement links TRBV7-2 to TRBJ1-6, with a possible D match to TRBD1 (6 bases). This CDR3 spans 13 amino acids. V lost 5 bases and J lost 11, with 13 bases in between. Germline values: CDR1 SGHTA, CDR2 FQGNSA. The CDR3: CASSQGSFPPLHF. CDR3 in DNA: TGTGCCAGCAGCCAGGGGTCATTTCCACCCCTCCACTTT.

The table lists this clone with a few counts. The V gene is TRBV6-5, the J gene TRBJ2-1; 7 nucleotides align to TRBD1. Germline V gene sequence: CDR1 MNHEY, CDR2 SVGAGI. The V gene end was trimmed by 0 bases and the J gene end by 6 bases; junction bases not matched to a gene: 8. The CDR3 spans 16 residues. DNA for the CDR3: TGTGCCAGCAGTTACTCCAACAGGGGTTTGATCAATGAGCAGTTCTTC. It is translated as CASSYSNRGLINEQFF.

The genes are TRBV27 and TRBJ1-2; D is undetermined. The germline V gene has CDR1 MNHEY and CDR2 SMNVEV (reference sequence). This CDR3 contains 13 residues. The ends were cut back, 5 bases at V and 4 bases at J, with 11 bases in the middle. DNA for the CDR3: TGTGCCAGCAGTCCCACAGAAACCTATGGCTACACCTTC. Translating it yields CASSPTETYGYTF.

The chain links TRBV3-1 (or the pseudogene TRBV3-2) to TRBJ1-6; 9 bases are shared with TRBD1. The ends lost 5 bases at V and 7 bases at J; junction bases unmatched: 6. The CDR3 runs to 15 residues. The germline CDR1 and CDR2 sequences are LGHDT and YNNKEL (reference sequence). Written as DNA, the CDR3 is TGTGCCAGCAGCACCGGACAGGGGCTCAATTCACCCCTCCACTTT. Its protein is CASSTGQGLNSPLHF.

The chain carries TRBV9 and TRBJ2-1, with 12 positions matching TRBD2. The germline gives CDR1 SGDLS, CDR2 YYNGEE. Trimming at V came to 3 bases and at J to 0 bases, leaving 13 bases not matched to a gene. The CDR3 totals 20 residues. In nucleotides, the CDR3 is TGTGCCAGCAGCGCCCGGACTAGCGGGAAGTGGGGTAGCTCCTACAATGAGCAGTTCTTC. Amino acid sequence: CASSARTSGKWGSSYNEQFF.

This clone was observed once. The CDR3 sequence: CASSLFVGSYEQYF. Here the CDR3 DNA reads TGTGCCAGCAGCTTATTCGTCGGGAGCTACGAGCAGTACTTC. The chain carries TRBV13 and TRBJ2-7; D is perhaps TRBD2 (6 bases). V was trimmed by 2 bases and J by 3 bases, leaving 11 bases between them. Germline CDR1 and CDR2: PRHDT and FYEKMQ (reference sequence). The CDR3 spans 14 residues. Complete variable domain (other parts from reference TRBV13 and TRBJ2-7): AAGVIQSPRHLIKEKRETATLKCYPIPRHDTVYWYQQGPGQDPQFLISFYEKMQSDKGSIPDRFSAQQFSDYHSELNMSSLELGDSALYFCASSLFVGSYEQYFGPGTRLTVT.

The chain joins TRBV15 to TRBJ2-2; perhaps TRBD1 as D (6 bases). The germline CDR1 and CDR2 sequences are LNHNV and YYDKDF (reference sequence). This CDR3 spans 18 amino acids. V lost 2 bases and J 0 bases, leaving 16 bases between the germline ends. DNA for the CDR3: TGTGCCACCAGCAGATCCCCCAGGGGCACGACGAACACCGGGGAGCTGTTTTTT. Residues: CATSRSPRGTTNTGELFF.

DNA for the CDR3: TGTGCCAGCAGTCCCGGGACAATGAACACTGAAGCTTTCTTT. This gives the protein CASSPGTMNTEAFF. The V call is TRBV6-5, the J call TRBJ1-1, with a weak D call TRBD1 (6 bases). The V end was cut by 5 bases, the J end by 0 bases, with 10 bases between. Germline V CDR1 and CDR2: MNHEY, SVGAGI. The CDR3 loop spans 14 amino acids.

The rearrangement joins TRBV6-5 to TRBJ2-5; D might be TRBD1 (6 bases). The CDR3 has 13 amino acids. Trimming removed 0 bases from V and 4 bases from J, with 6 bases in between. Germline V lookup: CDR1 MNHEY, CDR2 SVGAGI. The CDR3 reads CASSYSRGETQYF. In DNA form, the CDR3 reads TGTGCCAGCAGTTACTCCAGGGGAGAGACCCAGTACTTC.